This T cell receptor beta chain was recorded in a study of OX40 agonist ivuxolimab in advanced cancers. Study context: The dose of intravenous ivuxolimab that patients received every 2 weeks ranged from 0.01 to 10 mg/kg.

CDR3 length: 16 amino acids. Between the trimmed V and J ends, which lost 4 bases and 2 bases, there was a span of 17 bases. Germline CDR1 is SGDLS and CDR2 is YYNGEE. Sequencing used immunoSEQ multiplex PCR; TCRdb keeps in-frame clones, though not all of them. Of about 77,000 clones in the sample, 85% are singletons; the top ten hold roughly 0.7%. This material consisted of CD4+ or CD8+ T cells sorted from blood, taken in a trial of the OX40 agonist ivuxolimab. This TCR was sampled from an adult with an advanced solid tumor such as melanoma, head and neck, liver or kidney cancer. The rearrangement links TRBV9 to TRBJ2-3; the D gene could be TRBD1 or TRBD2 (7 bases each). CDR3 sequence reads: CASSPRGDSLTDTQYF. DNA for the CDR3: TGTGCCAGCAGCCCCCGGGGGGACAGCCTCACAGATACGCAGTATTTT.